Each of the 8 T cell receptor beta chains below was sequenced from the same sample in a study of T cell responses to AZD1222 COVID-19 vaccine. Some clones are missing from TCRdb's copy, which holds only in-frame ones; the method was immunoSEQ multiplex PCR. The table lists over 85,000 clones, approximately 90% of them singletons. Sequenced material: peripheral blood, taken 28 days after the second AZD1222 dose. The source is an adult who received the AZD1222 COVID-19 vaccine.

The chain joins TRBV18 to TRBJ1-1; 8 bases map to TRBD1. Germline trimming cut 3 bases from V and 3 bases from J; bases unmatched to any gene: 3. CDR3 size: 14 residues. Per germline, CDR1 KGHSH and CDR2 LQKENI. The CDR3 loop reads CASSPDRDDTEAFF. The CDR3, as DNA: TGTGCCAGCTCACCGGACAGGGACGACACTGAAGCTTTCTTT.

This rearrangement joins TRBV3-1 (or the pseudogene TRBV3-2) to TRBJ2-1; TRBD2 matches at 7 bases. The CDR3 is 16 amino acids. Germline values: CDR1 LGHDT, CDR2 YNNKEL (reference sequence). Trimming cost V 3 bases and J 2 bases; bases outside gene matches: 7. The CDR3 loop is CASSHSGTNPYNEQFF. The CDR3 coding sequence is TGTGCCAGCAGCCATTCCGGGACTAACCCCTACAATGAGCAGTTCTTC.

The rearrangement joins TRBV5-1 to TRBJ1-2; a possible D gene is TRBD1 (5 bases). This CDR3 contains 15 residues. V was shortened by 0 bases and J by 6 bases, with 15 bases between the two germline ends. Germline assignment: CDR1 SGHRS and CDR2 YFSETQ. This chain's CDR3 is CASSLEVAGRDGYTF. CDR3 bases: TGCGCCAGCAGCTTGGAGGTGGCAGGGCGAGATGGCTACACCTTC.

The chain is built from TRBV5-1 and TRBJ1-5; D gene unclear. The V gene lost 3 bases and the J gene lost 5 bases, with 15 bases spanning the gap. Per the germline V gene, CDR1 is SGHRS and CDR2 is YFSETQ. CDR3 length: 15 amino acids. This chain's CDR3 is CASSYEGYPHQPQHF. The CDR3 DNA reads as TGCGCCAGCAGCTATGAGGGATACCCTCATCAGCCCCAGCATTTT.

This chain links TRBV9 with TRBJ1-5; D might be TRBD1 (5 bases). The germline gives CDR1 SGDLS, CDR2 YYNGEE. Deletions cut 0 bases from V and 6 bases from J, with 10 bases between. This CDR3 has 14 residues. The CDR3 loop is CASSVGGVGQPQHF. For the CDR3, the DNA is TGTGCCAGCAGCGTAGGAGGGGTCGGTCAGCCCCAGCATTTT.

V is TRBV18 and J is TRBJ1-2; the D gene is possibly TRBD1 (6 bases). Trimming took 3 bases from V and 7 from J, leaving 12 bases between them. Germline CDR1 and CDR2: KGHSH and LQKENI. The CDR3 is made up of 13 amino acids. The CDR3 here is CASSPGGPVGYTF. The CDR3 nucleotides are TGTGCCAGCTCACCCGGGGGGCCTGTTGGCTACACCTTC. Supplemented by reference TRBV18 and TRBJ1-2, the full variable domain reads NAGVMQNPRHLVRRRGQEARLRCSPMKGHSHVYWYRQLPEEGLKFMVYLQKENIIDESGMPKERFSAEFPKEGPSILRIQQVVRGDSAAYFCASSPGGPVGYTFGSGTRLTVV.

V is TRBV7-8 and J is TRBJ1-3, with D unresolved. V was trimmed by 3 bases and J by 0 bases, leaving 12 bases between them. The CDR3 has 16 amino acids. From germline, CDR1 is SGHVS and CDR2 FQNEAQ. The DNA for the CDR3 is TGTGCCAGCAGCTTCGGACTATCGAGCTCTGGAAACACCATATATTTT. Protein sequence: CASSFGLSSSGNTIYF.

The rearrangement uses TRBV6-1 and TRBJ1-5; the match to TRBD1 covers 9 bases. The length of the CDR3 is 15 residues. J lost 3 bases, V lost 2 bases, and 2 bases had no gene match. Germline V gene sequence: CDR1 MNHNS, CDR2 SASEGT. The CDR3 sequence: CASSEWTGANQPQHF. Here the CDR3 DNA reads TGTGCCAGCAGTGAATGGACAGGGGCCAATCAGCCCCAGCATTTT.